Each of the 25 T cell receptor beta chains below was sequenced from the same sample in a study of T-cell reconstitution after alpha-beta-depleted transplantation in children. For TCRbeta, the library was prepared with unique molecular identifiers. MiXCR was run by TCRdb on the PCR reads, yielding one entry per CDR3 protein. This sample has 490,000 or so distinct CDR3 sequences, with approximately 13% found just once. The sequencing here drew on PBMCs from the stem cell graft donor, taken from the stem cell graft. These receptor sequences come from a human donor who donated a stem cell graft to a child with combined immunodeficiency.

This clonotype showed up just a few times. This chain joins TRBV13 and TRBJ2-4; 13 bases fit TRBD2. The germline CDR1 and CDR2 sequences are PRHDT and FYEKMQ (reference sequence). The CDR3 loop spans 20 amino acids. With 5 bases clipped from V and 1 base from J, the junction kept 14 bases outside the gene matches. The CDR3 region has the DNA TGTGCCAGCAGCCTGGGGACTAGCGGGGCCCAAAGCGAGGCCAAAAACATTCAGTACTTC. Its protein product is CASSLGTSGAQSEAKNIQYF.

A few counts support this clonotype. The genes are TRBV12-3 or TRBV12-4 and TRBJ2-7, with TRBD1 matching over 10 bases. There are 16 residues in the CDR3. V lost 5 bases to trimming and J lost 3 bases; unmatched junction nucleotides: 10. CDR3 residues: CASSPGTGVERYEQYF. Written as DNA, the CDR3 is TGTGCCAGCAGTCCCGGGACAGGGGTCGAGCGCTACGAGCAGTACTTC.

The chain combines TRBV6-2 or TRBV6-3 with TRBJ2-1; 9 bases are a match to TRBD2. V lost 6 bases to trimming and J lost 7 bases; unmatched junction nucleotides: 10. The length of the CDR3 is 15 residues. Germline-derived CDR1 and CDR2 are MNHEY and SVGEGT. The CDR3 is CASRLDGLAWNEQFF. The DNA for the CDR3 is TGTGCCAGCAGACTTGACGGACTAGCGTGGAATGAGCAGTTCTTC.

This clonotype was recorded many times. V is TRBV5-1 and J is TRBJ2-1; TRBD1 matches at 10 bases. After removal of 4 bases from V and 8 bases from J, the junction contained 9 bases not matched to a gene. CDR3 length: 15 residues. Per the germline V gene, CDR1 is SGHRS and CDR2 is YFSETQ. CDR3 loop: CASSDGQGEAHEQFF. CDR3 nucleotides: TGCGCCAGCAGCGATGGACAGGGGGAGGCCCATGAGCAGTTCTTC.

This clonotype was counted at least ten times. The chain has TRBV12-3 or TRBV12-4 and TRBJ2-6, with no clear D. The V and J ends lost 3 bases and 0 bases respectively, with 6 bases between them. This CDR3 has 15 residues. The CDR3 nucleotides are TGTGCCAGCAGTTTTATTAGCTCTGGGGCCAACGTCCTGACTTTC. Protein: CASSFISSGANVLTF.

The chain recombines TRBV6-1 with TRBJ2-7; a possible D gene is TRBD2 (5 bases). Trimming cost V 6 bases and J 0 bases, with 12 bases left between them. Germline CDR1 MNHNS, CDR2 SASEGT. The length of the CDR3 is 14 residues. CDR3 loop: CASSKTGNSYEQYF. The CDR3 DNA is TGTGCCAGCAGCAAAACCGGGAACTCCTACGAGCAGTACTTC.

This chain links TRBV5-1 with TRBJ2-3; 12 positions agree with TRBD2. Germline V gives CDR1 SGHRS, CDR2 YFSETQ. The CDR3 is 18 amino acids. V dropped 0 bases and J dropped 3; count of bases not matched to a gene: 8. CDR3 residues: CASSLANSGLAGTDTQYF. The CDR3 region has the DNA TGCGCCAGCAGCTTGGCCAATTCTGGACTAGCGGGAACAGATACGCAGTATTTT.

This CDR3 reads CATSRGGPSYNEQFF. The CDR3 nucleotides read TGTGCCACCTCTCGGGGGGGTCCCTCCTACAATGAGCAGTTCTTC. The chain carries TRBV6-1 and TRBJ2-1; 8 bases agree with TRBD2. The ends lost 10 bases at V and 0 bases at J; junction bases unmatched: 8. From germline, CDR1 is MNHNS and CDR2 SASEGT. This CDR3 region has 15 residues.

The chain has TRBV4-3 and TRBJ2-2, with a tentative D call TRBD2 (5 bases). Looked up from germline, CDR1 is LGHNA and CDR2 is YSLEER. V was pared by 0 bases and J by 4 bases, with 15 bases between. The CDR3 has 17 amino acids. This CDR3 reads CASSQDGRAIFTGELFF. The CDR3 DNA is TGCGCCAGCAGCCAAGATGGGAGAGCCATATTCACCGGGGAGCTGTTTTTT.

In this sample, this clonotype turned up a few times. This chain links TRBV20-1 with TRBJ1-2; the D gene is possibly TRBD1 (6 bases). Germline V gene data show CDR1 as DFQATT and CDR2 as SNEGSKA (reference sequence). V lost 3 bases and J 8 bases, leaving 25 bases between the germline ends. The CDR3 consists of 16 residues. CDR3 DNA: TGCAGTGCTAGTATTCTTCGGGGGCCCACCTATGGCGGCTACACCTTC. Its protein product is CSASILRGPTYGGYTF.

The chain carries TRBV20-1 and TRBJ2-3; no clear D. In germline, CDR1 is DFQATT, CDR2 SNEGSKA (reference sequence). The V and J ends lost 3 bases and 1 base respectively, with 20 bases between them. This CDR3 contains 17 residues. The CDR3, as DNA: TGCAGTGCTAGCGGATTGGCCTCCAGCGTTCGCACAGATACGCAGTATTTT. Its translation: CSASGLASSVRTDTQYF.

The J gene is TRBJ2-5, the V gene TRBV5-1, with 11 bases matching TRBD2. Trimming at V came to 2 bases and at J to 0 bases, leaving 6 bases not matched to a gene. CDR3 length: 17 residues. The germline CDR1 and CDR2 sequences are SGHRS and YFSETQ. The DNA of the CDR3 is TGCGCCAGCAGCTTCTTCGGACTAGCGGGCCACCAAGAGACCCAGTACTTC. It yields the protein CASSFFGLAGHQETQYF.

The sample holds many counts of this clonotype. J is TRBJ1-1 and V is TRBV29-1; the D gene is possibly TRBD1 (6 bases). The CDR3 extends over 13 amino acids. V lost 6 bases, J lost 0 bases, and 11 bases lay in between. Germline V lookup: CDR1 SQVTM, CDR2 ANQGSEA. The CDR3, as DNA: TGCAGCGTAAGACAGGCCATGAACACTGAAGCTTTCTTT. Protein product: CSVRQAMNTEAFF.

This clonotype was observed a few times. V is TRBV20-1 and J is TRBJ2-3, with D possibly matching TRBD2 (7 bases). The CDR3 runs 13 residues. CDR1 is DFQATT, CDR2 SNEGSKA, per germline (reference sequence). V gave up 5 bases and J gave up 7 bases, with 16 bases separating them. The CDR3 DNA reads TGCAGTGCTCACCGGGGGGCGAAAAATACGCAGTATTTT. This translates into CSAHRGAKNTQYF.

This chain connects TRBV20-1 to TRBJ2-5; 10 bases align to TRBD1. The V gene end was trimmed by 6 bases and the J gene end by 4 bases; junction bases not matched to a gene: 8. This CDR3 is 14 amino acids long. CDR1 and CDR2 (germline): DFQATT, SNEGSKA (reference sequence). For the CDR3, the DNA is TGCAGTGCGCAACTGGACAGGGGGAGAGAGACCCAGTACTTC. Amino acids: CSAQLDRGRETQYF.

This clonotype was recorded a few times. The rearrangement uses TRBV4-2 and TRBJ2-1; TRBD2 matches at 13 bases. J lost 5 bases, V lost 2 bases, and 3 bases had no gene match. Germline V CDR1 and CDR2: LGHNA, YNFKEQ. The CDR3 length is 16 residues. CDR3 region: CASSQPGTSGNNEQFF. The CDR3 nucleotides read TGTGCCAGCAGCCAACCCGGGACTAGCGGGAACAATGAGCAGTTCTTC.

The sample holds a few counts of this clonotype. CDR3 region: CASSIRPTYEQYF. For the CDR3, the DNA is TGTGCCAGTAGTATTAGGCCCACCTACGAGCAGTACTTC. J is TRBJ2-7 and V is TRBV19; D remains ambiguous. Trimming shortened V by 3 bases and J by 2 bases, and 8 bases separated the two germline ends. Germline CDR1 is LNHDA and CDR2 is SQIVND (reference sequence). CDR3 length equals 13 residues.

This clonotype was seen at least ten times. V and J are TRBV7-9 and TRBJ2-2, with 7 bases matching TRBD1. V lost 5 bases to trimming and J lost 3 bases; unmatched junction nucleotides: 3. Per the germline V gene, CDR1 is SEHNR and CDR2 is FQNEAQ (reference sequence). This CDR3 spans 14 amino acids. CDR3 DNA: TGTGCCAGCAGCCCGGGACAGTACACCGGGGAGCTGTTTTTT. The encoded protein is CASSPGQYTGELFF.

The chain recombines TRBV5-6 with TRBJ1-6; D gene ambiguous. Germline V gene lookup returns CDR1 SGHDT and CDR2 YYEEEE. The V end lost 5 bases, the J end lost 9 bases, and 9 bases lay between the germline ends. The CDR3 totals 12 residues. The CDR3 is CASRLSGSPLHF. The CDR3 nucleotides are TGTGCCAGCAGACTAAGCGGTTCACCCCTCCACTTT.

V gene TRBV12-3 or TRBV12-4 combines with J gene TRBJ1-4, with TRBD1 matching 11 bases. The CDR3 contains 16 residues. V lost 5 bases and J lost 3; bases outside the gene matches: 5. The CDR3 bases are TGTGCCAGCAGTCCGGACAGGGGGCTTGCTAATGAAAAACTGTTTTTT. Translation gives CASSPDRGLANEKLFF.

This clonotype occurred a few times. V and J are TRBV9 and TRBJ2-7; a possible D gene is TRBD2 (6 bases). CDR1 and CDR2 from the germline V gene are SGDLS and YYNGEE. CDR3 length: 15 residues. Trimming took off 3 bases at V and 0 bases at J, with 13 bases between the two ends. The chain's CDR3 is CASSAGTLSSYEQYF. The CDR3 DNA reads as TGTGCCAGCAGCGCCGGGACTTTGAGCTCCTACGAGCAGTACTTC.

The chain joins TRBV5-5 to TRBJ2-5; 9 bases match TRBD2. V lost 7 bases to trimming and J lost 6 bases; unmatched junction nucleotides: 13. Germline-derived CDR1 and CDR2 are SGHKS and YYEKEE (reference sequence). CDR3 size: 15 residues. CDR3 bases: TGTGCCAGCTGGGATGGCGGGGGGGCGAGGAAGACCCAGTACTTC. Residues: CASWDGGGARKTQYF.

This clonotype has a handful of counts. This chain joins TRBV12-3 or TRBV12-4 and TRBJ2-7; D is perhaps TRBD1 (7 bases). V was cut by 5 bases and J by 0 bases, with 14 bases left in between. The CDR3 runs 15 residues. The CDR3 DNA reads as TGTGCCAGCAGTCCCTCAGGGGGGACCTCCTACGAGCAGTACTTC. Protein sequence: CASSPSGGTSYEQYF.

This clonotype was detected a few times. The chain joins TRBV4-3 to TRBJ1-6, with D unclear. Trimming removed 3 bases at V and 9 bases at J, with 9 bases between. Per germline, CDR1 LGHNA and CDR2 YSLEER. This CDR3 is 13 amino acids long. The CDR3 DNA sequence: TGCGCCAGCAGCCAGGGCCCTGGTTCACCCCTCCACTTT. This codes for CASSQGPGSPLHF.

The chain links TRBV3-1 to TRBJ2-7, with 8 bases fitting TRBD2. V was pared by 4 bases and J by 4 bases, with 6 bases of the junction left unmatched. The CDR3 runs 14 residues. CDR1 and CDR2 (germline): LGHDT, YNNKEL (reference sequence). This chain's CDR3 is CASSLSGVWYEQYF. The CDR3 region has the DNA TGTGCCAGCAGCCTTAGCGGGGTCTGGTACGAGCAGTACTTC.